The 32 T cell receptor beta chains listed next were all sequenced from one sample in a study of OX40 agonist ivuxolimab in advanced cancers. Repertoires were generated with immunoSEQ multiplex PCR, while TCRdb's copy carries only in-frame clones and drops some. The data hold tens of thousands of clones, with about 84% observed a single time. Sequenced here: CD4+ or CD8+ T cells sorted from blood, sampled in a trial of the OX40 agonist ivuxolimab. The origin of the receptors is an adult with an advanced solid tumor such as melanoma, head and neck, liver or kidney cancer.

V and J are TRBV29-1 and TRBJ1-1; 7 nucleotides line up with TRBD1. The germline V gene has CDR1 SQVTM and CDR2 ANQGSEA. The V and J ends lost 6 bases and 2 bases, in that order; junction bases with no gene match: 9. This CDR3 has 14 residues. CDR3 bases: TGCAGCGTGACCGCGAAGGGGGCAAACACTGAAGCTTTCTTT. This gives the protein CSVTAKGANTEAFF.

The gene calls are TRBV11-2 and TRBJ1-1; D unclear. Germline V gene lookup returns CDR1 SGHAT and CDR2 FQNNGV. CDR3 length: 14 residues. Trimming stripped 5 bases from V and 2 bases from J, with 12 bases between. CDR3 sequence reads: CASSRTAGNTEAFF. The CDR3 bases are TGTGCCAGCAGCCGTACGGCCGGAAACACTGAAGCTTTCTTT.

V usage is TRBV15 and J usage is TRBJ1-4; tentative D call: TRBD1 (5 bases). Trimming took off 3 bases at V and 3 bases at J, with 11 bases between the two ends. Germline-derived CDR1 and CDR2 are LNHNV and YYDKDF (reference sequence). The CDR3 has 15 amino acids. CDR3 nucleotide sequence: TGTGCCACCAGCAGCAGACAGCTACCTAATGAAAAACTGTTTTTT. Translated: CATSSRQLPNEKLFF.

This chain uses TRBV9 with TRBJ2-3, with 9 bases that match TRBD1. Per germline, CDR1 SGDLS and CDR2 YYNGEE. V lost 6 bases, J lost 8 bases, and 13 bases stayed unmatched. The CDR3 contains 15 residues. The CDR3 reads CASTPTGGVLGTQYF. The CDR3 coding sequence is TGTGCCAGCACCCCGACAGGGGGGGTCTTGGGTACGCAGTATTTT. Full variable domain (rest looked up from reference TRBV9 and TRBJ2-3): DSGVTQTPKHLITATGQRVTLRCSPRSGDLSVYWYQQSLDQGLQFLIQYYNGEERAKGNILERFSAQQFPDLHSELNLSSLELGDSALYFCASTPTGGVLGTQYFGPGTRLTVL.

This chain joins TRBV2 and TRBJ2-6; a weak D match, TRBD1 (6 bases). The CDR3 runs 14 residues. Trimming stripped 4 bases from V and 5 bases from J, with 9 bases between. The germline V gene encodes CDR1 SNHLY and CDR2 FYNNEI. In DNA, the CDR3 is TGTGCCAGCAGTGCAGGGGCGAGGGCCAACGTCCTGACTTTC. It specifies CASSAGARANVLTF.

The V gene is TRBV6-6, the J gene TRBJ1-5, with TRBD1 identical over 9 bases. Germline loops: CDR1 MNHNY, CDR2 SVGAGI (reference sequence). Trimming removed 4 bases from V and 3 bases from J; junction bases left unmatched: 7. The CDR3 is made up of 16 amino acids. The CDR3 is CASSFQQGALNQPQHF. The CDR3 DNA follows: TGTGCCAGCAGTTTCCAACAGGGGGCCCTCAATCAGCCCCAGCATTTT.

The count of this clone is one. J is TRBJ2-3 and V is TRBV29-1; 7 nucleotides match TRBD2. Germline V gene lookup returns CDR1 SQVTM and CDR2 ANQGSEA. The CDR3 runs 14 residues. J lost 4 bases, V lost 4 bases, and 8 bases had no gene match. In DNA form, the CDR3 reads TGCAGCGTTGTGGGCGGGGGAGGCGCAGATACGCAGTATTTT. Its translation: CSVVGGGGADTQYF.

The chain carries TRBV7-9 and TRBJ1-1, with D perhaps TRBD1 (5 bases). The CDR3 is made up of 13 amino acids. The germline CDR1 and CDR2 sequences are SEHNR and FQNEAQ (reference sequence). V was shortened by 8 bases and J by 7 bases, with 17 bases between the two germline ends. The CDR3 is CASSLFGGNEAFF. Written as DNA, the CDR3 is TGTGCCAGCTCTCTCTTCGGGGGTAATGAAGCTTTCTTT.

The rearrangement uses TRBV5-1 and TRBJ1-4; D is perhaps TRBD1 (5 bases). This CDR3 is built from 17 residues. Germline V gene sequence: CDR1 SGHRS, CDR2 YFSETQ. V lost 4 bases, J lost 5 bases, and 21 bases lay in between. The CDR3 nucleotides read TGCGCCAGCAGCCTGGGGTCAAGTTCATGGGGGAATGAAAAACTGTTTTTT. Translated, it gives CASSLGSSSWGNEKLFF.

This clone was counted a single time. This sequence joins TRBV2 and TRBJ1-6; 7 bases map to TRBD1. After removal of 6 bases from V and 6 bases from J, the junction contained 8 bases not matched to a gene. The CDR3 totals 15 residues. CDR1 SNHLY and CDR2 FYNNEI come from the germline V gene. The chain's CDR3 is CASSRDSLVNSPLHF. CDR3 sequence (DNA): TGTGCCAGCAGCCGGGACAGCTTAGTTAATTCACCCCTCCACTTT.

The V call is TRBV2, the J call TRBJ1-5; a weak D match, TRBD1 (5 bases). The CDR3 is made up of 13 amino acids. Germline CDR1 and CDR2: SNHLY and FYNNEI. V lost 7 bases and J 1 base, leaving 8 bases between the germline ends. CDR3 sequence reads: CASMSGSNQPQHF. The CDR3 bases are TGTGCCAGCATGTCAGGGAGCAATCAGCCCCAGCATTTT.

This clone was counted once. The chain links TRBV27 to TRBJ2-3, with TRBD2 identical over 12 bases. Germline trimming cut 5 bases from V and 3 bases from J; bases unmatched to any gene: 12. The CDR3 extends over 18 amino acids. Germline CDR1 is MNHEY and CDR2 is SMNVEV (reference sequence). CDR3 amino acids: CASSGRGLAGPGTDTQYF. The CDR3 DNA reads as TGTGCCAGCAGTGGTCGGGGACTAGCGGGCCCTGGGACAGATACGCAGTATTTT.

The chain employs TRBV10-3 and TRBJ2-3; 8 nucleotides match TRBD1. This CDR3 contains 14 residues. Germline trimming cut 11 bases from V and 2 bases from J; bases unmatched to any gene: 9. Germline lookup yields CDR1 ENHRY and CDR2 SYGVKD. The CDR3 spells CAARQGITTDTQYF. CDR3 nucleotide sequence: TGTGCCGCCAGACAGGGGATCACCACAGATACGCAGTATTTT.

The CDR3 DNA sequence: TGTGCCAGCAGTACCACAGGGGGCATGGGCTACACCTTC. Translated, it gives CASSTTGGMGYTF. The chain uses TRBV6-6 and TRBJ1-2, with 9 bases lining up with TRBD1. The CDR3 is 13 amino acids. Germline lookup yields CDR1 MNHNY and CDR2 SVGAGI (reference sequence). V lost 5 bases and J lost 8; bases outside the gene matches: 6.

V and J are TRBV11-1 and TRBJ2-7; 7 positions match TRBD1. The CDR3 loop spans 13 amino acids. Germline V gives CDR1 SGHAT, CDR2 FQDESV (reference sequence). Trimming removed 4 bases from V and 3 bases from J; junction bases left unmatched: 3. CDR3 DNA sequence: TGTGCCAGCAGCTCTAGACAGGGCTACGAGCAGTACGTC. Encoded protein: CASSSRQGYEQYV.

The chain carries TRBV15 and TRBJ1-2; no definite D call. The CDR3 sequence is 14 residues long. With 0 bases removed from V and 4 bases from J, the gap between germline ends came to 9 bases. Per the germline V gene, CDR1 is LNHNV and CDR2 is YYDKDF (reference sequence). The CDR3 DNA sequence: TGTGCCACCAGCAGAGATCCAGGACCCTATGGCTACACCTTC. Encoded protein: CATSRDPGPYGYTF. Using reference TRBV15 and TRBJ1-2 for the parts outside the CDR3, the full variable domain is DAMVIQNPRYQVTQFGKPVTLSCSQTLNHNVMYWYQQKSSQAPKLLFHYYDKDFNNEADTPDNFQSRRPNTSFCFLDIRSPGLGDTAMYLCATSRDPGPYGYTFGSGTRLTVV.

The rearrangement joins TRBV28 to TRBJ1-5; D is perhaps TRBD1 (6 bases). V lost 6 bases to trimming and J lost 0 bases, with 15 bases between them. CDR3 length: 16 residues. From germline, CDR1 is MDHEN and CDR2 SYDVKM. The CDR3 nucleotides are TGTGCCAGCAGATCTGGGACAATCTATAGCAATCAGCCCCAGCATTTT. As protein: CASRSGTIYSNQPQHF. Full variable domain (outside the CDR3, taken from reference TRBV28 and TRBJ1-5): DVKVTQSSRYLVKRTGEKVFLECVQDMDHENMFWYRQDPGLGLRLIYFSYDVKMKEKGDIPEGYSVSREKKERFSLILESASTNQTSMYLCASRSGTIYSNQPQHFGDGTRLSIL.

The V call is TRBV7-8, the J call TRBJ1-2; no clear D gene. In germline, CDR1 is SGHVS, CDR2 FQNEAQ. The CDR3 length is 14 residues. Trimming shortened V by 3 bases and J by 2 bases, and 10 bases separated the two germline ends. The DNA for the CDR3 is TGTGCCAGCAGCTTTATTCGCCAGAACTATGGCTACACCTTC. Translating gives CASSFIRQNYGYTF.

The CDR3 nucleotides are TGTGCCAGCAGCCGACAGGGTGGCAATCAGCCCCAGCATTTT. Encoded protein: CASSRQGGNQPQHF. The chain combines TRBV7-6 with TRBJ1-5; 7 bases are shared with TRBD1. There are 14 residues in the CDR3. The germline gives CDR1 SGHVS, CDR2 FNYEAQ. Losses at the gene ends were 5 bases for V and 2 bases for J; bases not matched to a gene: 3.

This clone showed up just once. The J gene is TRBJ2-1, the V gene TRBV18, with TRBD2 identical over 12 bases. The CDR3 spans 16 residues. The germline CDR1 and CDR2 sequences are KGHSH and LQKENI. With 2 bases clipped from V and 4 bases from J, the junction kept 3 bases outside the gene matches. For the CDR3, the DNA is TGTGCCAGCTCACCAATGGGGACTAGCGGGTACAATGAGCAGTTCTTC. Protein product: CASSPMGTSGYNEQFF.

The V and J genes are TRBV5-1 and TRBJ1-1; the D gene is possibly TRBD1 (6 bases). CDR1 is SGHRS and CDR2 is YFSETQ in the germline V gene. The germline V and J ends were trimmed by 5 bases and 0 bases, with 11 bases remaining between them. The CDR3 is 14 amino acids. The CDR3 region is CASSRDIMNTEAFF. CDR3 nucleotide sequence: TGCGCCAGCAGTCGGGACATTATGAACACTGAAGCTTTCTTT.

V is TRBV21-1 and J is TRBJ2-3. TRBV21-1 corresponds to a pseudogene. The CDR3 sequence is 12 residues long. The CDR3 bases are TGTGCCAGCAGCAAGCTGACAGATACGCAGTATTTT. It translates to CASSKLTDTQYF.

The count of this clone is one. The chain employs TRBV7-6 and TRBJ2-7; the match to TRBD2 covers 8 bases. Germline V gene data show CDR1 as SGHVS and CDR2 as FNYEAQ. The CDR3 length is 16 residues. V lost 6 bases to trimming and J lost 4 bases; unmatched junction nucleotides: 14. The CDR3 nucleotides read TGTGCCAGCAGTAAGACTAGCGCCCCGAGTAGGTACGAGCAGTACTTC. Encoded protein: CASSKTSAPSRYEQYF.

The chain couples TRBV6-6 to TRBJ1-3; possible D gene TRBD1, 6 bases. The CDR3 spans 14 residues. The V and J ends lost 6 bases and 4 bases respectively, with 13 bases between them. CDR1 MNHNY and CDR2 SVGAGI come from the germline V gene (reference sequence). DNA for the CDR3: TGTGCCAGCAGGAGGGGGGGGCGAGGAAACACCATATATTTT. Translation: CASRRGGRGNTIYF.

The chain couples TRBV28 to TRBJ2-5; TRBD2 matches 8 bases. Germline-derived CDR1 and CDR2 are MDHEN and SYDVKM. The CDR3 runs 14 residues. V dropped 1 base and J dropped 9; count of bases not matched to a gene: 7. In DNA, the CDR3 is TGTGCCAGCAGTTTATTCATGACTAGCGAGGCCCAGTACTTC. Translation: CASSLFMTSEAQYF. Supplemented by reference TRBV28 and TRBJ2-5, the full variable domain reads DVKVTQSSRYLVKRTGEKVFLECVQDMDHENMFWYRQDPGLGLRLIYFSYDVKMKEKGDIPEGYSVSREKKERFSLILESASTNQTSMYLCASSLFMTSEAQYFGPGTRLLVL.

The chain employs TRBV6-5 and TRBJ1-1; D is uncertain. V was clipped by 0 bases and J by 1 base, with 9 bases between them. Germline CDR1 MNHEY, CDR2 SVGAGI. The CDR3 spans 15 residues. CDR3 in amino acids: CASSYSWTANTEAFF. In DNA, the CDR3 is TGTGCCAGCAGTTACTCGTGGACGGCGAACACTGAAGCTTTCTTT.

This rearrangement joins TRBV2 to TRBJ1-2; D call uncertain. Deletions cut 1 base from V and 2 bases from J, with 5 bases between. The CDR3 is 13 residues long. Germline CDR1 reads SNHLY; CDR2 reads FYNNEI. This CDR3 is CASSEGLNYGYTF. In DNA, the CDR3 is TGTGCCAGCAGTGAAGGACTGAACTATGGCTACACCTTC.

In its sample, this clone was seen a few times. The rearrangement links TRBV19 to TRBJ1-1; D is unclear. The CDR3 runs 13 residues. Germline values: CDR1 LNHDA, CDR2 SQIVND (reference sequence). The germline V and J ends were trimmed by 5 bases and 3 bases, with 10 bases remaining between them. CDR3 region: CASSSRVYTEAFF. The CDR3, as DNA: TGTGCCAGTAGTTCACGGGTCTACACTGAAGCTTTCTTT.

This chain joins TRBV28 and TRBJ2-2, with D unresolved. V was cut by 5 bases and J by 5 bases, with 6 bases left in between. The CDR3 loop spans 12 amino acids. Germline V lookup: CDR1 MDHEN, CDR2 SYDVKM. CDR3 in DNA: TGTGCCAGCAGTCTTCGGACCGGGGAGCTGTTTTTT. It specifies CASSLRTGELFF.

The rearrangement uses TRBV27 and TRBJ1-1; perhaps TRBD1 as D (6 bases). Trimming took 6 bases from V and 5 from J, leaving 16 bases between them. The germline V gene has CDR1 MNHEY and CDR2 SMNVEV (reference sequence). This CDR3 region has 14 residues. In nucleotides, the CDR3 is TGTGCCAGCAGCGCTTGGGGGGCGCAGACTGAAGCTTTCTTT. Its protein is CASSAWGAQTEAFF.

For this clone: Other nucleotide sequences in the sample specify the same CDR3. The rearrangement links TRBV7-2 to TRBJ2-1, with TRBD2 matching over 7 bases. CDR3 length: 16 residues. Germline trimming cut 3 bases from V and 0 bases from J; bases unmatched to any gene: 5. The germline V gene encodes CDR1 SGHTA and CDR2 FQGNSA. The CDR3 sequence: CASSLGTGGSYNEQFF. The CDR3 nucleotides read TGTGCCAGCAGCTTGGGGACGGGAGGCTCCTACAATGAGCAGTTCTTC.

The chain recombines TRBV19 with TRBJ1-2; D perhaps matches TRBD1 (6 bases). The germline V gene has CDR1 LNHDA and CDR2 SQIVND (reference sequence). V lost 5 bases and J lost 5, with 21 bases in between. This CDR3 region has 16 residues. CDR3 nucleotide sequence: TGTGCCAGTAGTCGACCGGGGGGGGACACTCTATATGGCTACACCTTC. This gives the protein CASSRPGGDTLYGYTF.